Each of the 9 T cell receptor beta chains below was sequenced from the same sample in a study of tissue T cells after allogeneic stem cell transplantation. Generated by immunoSEQ multiplex PCR, the TCRdb table keeps only in-frame clones and is missing some. In the table there are some 22,000 clones, roughly 72% of which are singletons. Sequencing used spleen. Receptors originate from a female BALB/c mouse in good health. The mouse line has the MHC haplotype H2-d.

A word on this clone: Gene names denote mouse genes. The read ends 1 residue shy of where the CDR3 ends; the end is completed using the germline J gene. The rearrangement uses TRBV14 and TRBJ2-5; 8 bases are shared with TRBD1. Germline V lookup: CDR1 SGHDT, CDR2 FRDEAV. With 5 bases clipped from V and 1 base from J, the junction kept 6 bases outside the gene matches. The CDR3 spans 15 residues. This chain's CDR3 is CASRGQGRDQDTQYF. Incomplete CDR3 DNA: TGTGCCAGCAGAGGACAGGGAAGGGACCAAGACACCCAGTAC.

Points on this clone: Gene names and germline match the mouse. The read stops 1 residue short of the end of the CDR3; the missing end is completed from the germline J gene. The genes are TRBV5 and TRBJ1-6; 7 bases are shared with TRBD1. TRBJ1-6 is designated an ORF whose function remains uncertain. After removal of 0 bases from V and 7 bases from J, the junction contained 0 bases not matched to a gene. The CDR3 runs 14 residues. Looked up from germline, CDR1 is LGHNA and CDR2 is YNLKQL (reference sequence). The part of the CDR3 DNA that was read is TGTGCCAGCAGCCAAGACAGGGGGAATTCGCCCCTCTAC. It specifies CASSQDRGNSPLY. The CDR3, in full, reads CASSQDRGNSPLYF.

Note on this clone: Germline and genes: mouse. The CDR3 goes on 1 residue after the read ends, and that part is filled in from the germline J gene. J is TRBJ2-4 and V is TRBV4; D remains unclear. The V and J ends lost 5 bases and 2 bases respectively, with 8 bases between them. The CDR3 totals 13 residues. Looked up from germline, CDR1 is LGHDT and CDR2 is YNNKQL (reference sequence). The CDR3 reads CASSHNNQNTLYF. The sequenced part of the CDR3 DNA is TGTGCCAGCAGCCACAACAATCAAAACACCTTGTAC.

Remarks on this clone: Genes and germline come from the mouse. Read data end 1 residue before the CDR3 end; the end is taken from the germline J gene. The chain couples TRBV1 to TRBJ2-2, with a possible D match to TRBD1 (5 bases). V was shortened by 0 bases and J by 6 bases, with 11 bases between the two germline ends. The length of the CDR3 is 15 residues. Germline V gene sequence: CDR1 NSQYPW, CDR2 LRSPGD (reference sequence). CDR3 residues: CTCSADRRGAGQLYF. CDR3 DNA (partial): TGCACCTGCAGTGCAGACCGGCGAGGGGCCGGGCAGCTCTAC.

In regard to this clone: Mouse names are used for the genes. From the germline J gene comes the end of the CDR3, since the read stops 1 residue before it. The chain combines TRBV5 with TRBJ2-4; D remains ambiguous. Per germline, CDR1 LGHNA and CDR2 YNLKQL (reference sequence). With 5 bases removed from V and 0 bases from J, the gap between germline ends came to 3 bases. This CDR3 spans 12 amino acids. The covered CDR3 bases are TGTGCCAGCAGCTCTAGTCAAAACACCTTGTAC. Amino acids: CASSSSQNTLY. The complete CDR3 reads CASSSSQNTLYF.

For this clone: Gene names are the mouse ones. The read halts 1 residue ahead of the CDR3 end, with the missing end drawn from the germline J gene. The chain links TRBV1 to TRBJ2-4; no reliable D call. V lost 0 bases and J lost 3, with 10 bases in between. This CDR3 comprises 15 residues. Germline values: CDR1 NSQYPW, CDR2 LRSPGD (reference sequence). This CDR3 is CTCSADLGRQNTLYF. CDR3 DNA (partial): TGCACCTGCAGTGCAGATCTAGGGCGGCAAAACACCTTGTAC.

A word on this clone: Gene names and germline refer to mouse. From the germline J gene comes the end of the CDR3, since the read stops 1 residue before it. The rearrangement uses TRBV20 and TRBJ1-2, with D possibly being TRBD1 (6 bases). Germline-derived CDR1 and CDR2 are GFQATS and STVNSAI. The CDR3 runs to 14 residues. V dropped 1 base and J dropped 0 bases, with 9 bases sitting between them. The CDR3 sequence is CGARVGHPNSDYTF. Incomplete CDR3 DNA: TGTGGTGCTAGGGTGGGACATCCAAACTCCGACTACACC.

Note on this clone: Mouse names are used for the genes. The CDR3 protein is CGASDTGNTLYF. The sequenced CDR3 bases are TGTGGTGCTAGCGACACTGGAAATACGCTCTAT. The V and J genes are TRBV20 and TRBJ1-3; D call uncertain. Coverage ceases 1 residue before the CDR3 finishes, and the germline J gene fills in the end. V was trimmed by 3 bases and J by 2 bases, leaving 5 bases between them. The CDR3 spans 12 residues. Germline CDR1 GFQATS, CDR2 STVNSAI.

Regarding this clone: Gene names are the mouse ones. The CDR3 end falls 1 residue outside the read, so it is completed with the germline J gene. The chain joins TRBV29 to TRBJ1-1; no clear D. V lost 0 bases and J lost 1, with 3 bases in between. This CDR3 comprises 13 residues. CDR1 MSHET and CDR2 SYDVDS come from the germline V gene. This CDR3 is CASSLSQNTEVFF. The sequenced CDR3 bases are TGTGCTAGCAGTTTATCACAAAACACAGAAGTCTTC.